Listed below are T cell receptor beta chains from one sample, sequenced in a study of T cell responses to AZD1222 COVID-19 vaccine. Here immunoSEQ multiplex PCR was the method, and the copy in TCRdb shows in-frame clones only, minus some. The sample shows 95,000 to 150,000 clones, around 87% of them seen only once. Sequenced here: peripheral blood, sampled on day 0 of AZD1222 vaccination. All receptors come from an adult in good health. The CDR3 runs from the conserved cysteine through the conserved F or W. The order of the fields is CDR3 protein, CDR3 DNA, clone size, CDR3 length, V gene, D gene, J gene. D genes are given only for firm matches. Some rows have no size entry. The others give once, few or many, or a class for an expanded clone.

cdr3_aa: CASSEAEGADGYTF
cdr3_nt: TGTGCCAGCAGTGAAGCTGAGGGGGCTGATGGCTACACCTTC
clone_size: .
cdr3_length: 14
v_call: TRBV2
d_call: TRBD1
j_call: TRBJ1-2

cdr3_aa: CASSQEAGIAFF
cdr3_nt: TGTGCCAGCAGCCAAGAAGCAGGGATAGCTTTCTTT
clone_size: .
cdr3_length: 12
v_call: TRBV3-1/TRBV3-2
d_call: .
j_call: TRBJ1-1

cdr3_aa: CASSIGMNTEAFF
cdr3_nt: TGTGCCAGCAGCATAGGGATGAACACTGAAGCTTTCTTT
clone_size: .
cdr3_length: 13
v_call: TRBV12-3/TRBV12-4
d_call: .
j_call: TRBJ1-1

cdr3_aa: CASSPSWGTEAFF
cdr3_nt: TGTGCCAGCTCGCCGTCATGGGGCACTGAAGCTTTCTTT
clone_size: .
cdr3_length: 13
v_call: TRBV18
d_call: .
j_call: TRBJ1-1

cdr3_aa: CASSVAPEGAAFF
cdr3_nt: TGTGCCAGCAGCGTAGCTCCCGAGGGGGCGGCTTTCTTT
clone_size: .
cdr3_length: 13
v_call: TRBV9
d_call: TRBD1
j_call: TRBJ1-1

cdr3_aa: CASSLDRAQETQYF
cdr3_nt: TGTGCCAGCAGCTTAGACCGGGCCCAAGAGACCCAGTACTTC
clone_size: .
cdr3_length: 14
v_call: TRBV11-3
d_call: .
j_call: TRBJ2-5

cdr3_aa: CASSEPGQGYYEQYF
cdr3_nt: TGTGCCAGCAGCGAACCGGGACAGGGTTACTACGAGCAGTACTTC
clone_size: .
cdr3_length: 15
v_call: TRBV7-9
d_call: TRBD1
j_call: TRBJ2-7

cdr3_aa: CASSVTSLQRNSPLHF
cdr3_nt: TGTGCCAGCAGCGTAACCAGCCTGCAAAGGAATTCACCCCTCCACTTT
clone_size: once
cdr3_length: 16
v_call: TRBV9
d_call: .
j_call: TRBJ1-6

cdr3_aa: CASSQRGYEQYF
cdr3_nt: TGTGCCAGCAGCCAAAGAGGGTACGAGCAGTACTTC
clone_size: .
cdr3_length: 12
v_call: TRBV3-1/TRBV3-2
d_call: .
j_call: TRBJ2-7

cdr3_aa: CASSATPGIEQYF
cdr3_nt: TGTGCCAGCAGCGCAACGCCAGGGATCGAGCAGTACTTC
clone_size: .
cdr3_length: 13
v_call: TRBV9
d_call: .
j_call: TRBJ2-7

cdr3_aa: CASSQDTGLVPEAFF
cdr3_nt: TGCGCCAGCAGCCAAGATACCGGCCTCGTCCCTGAAGCTTTCTTT
clone_size: .
cdr3_length: 15
v_call: TRBV4-1
d_call: .
j_call: TRBJ1-1

cdr3_aa: CASSINSAGELFF
cdr3_nt: TGTGCCAGTAGTATTAACAGCGCCGGGGAGCTGTTTTTT
clone_size: .
cdr3_length: 13
v_call: TRBV19
d_call: .
j_call: TRBJ2-2

cdr3_aa: CASSVGSPETQYF
cdr3_nt: TGTGCCAGCAGTGTCGGATCCCCAGAGACCCAGTACTTC
clone_size: .
cdr3_length: 13
v_call: TRBV27
d_call: .
j_call: TRBJ2-5

cdr3_aa: CASSRDSNSGNTIYF
cdr3_nt: TGCGCCAGCAGCCGCGACTCAAACTCTGGAAACACCATATATTTT
clone_size: .
cdr3_length: 15
v_call: TRBV4-1
d_call: .
j_call: TRBJ1-3

cdr3_aa: CASSPDYSNQPQHF
cdr3_nt: TGTGCCAGCAGTCCAGATTATAGCAATCAGCCCCAGCATTTT
clone_size: .
cdr3_length: 14
v_call: TRBV27
d_call: .
j_call: TRBJ1-5

cdr3_aa: CASSPRDSSGEQYF
cdr3_nt: TGTGCCAGCAGCCCCCGGGACAGTTCAGGCGAGCAGTACTTC
clone_size: .
cdr3_length: 14
v_call: TRBV6-5
d_call: TRBD1
j_call: TRBJ2-7

cdr3_aa: CASSPTVYEQYF
cdr3_nt: TGTGCCAGCAGCCCTACAGTCTACGAGCAGTACTTC
clone_size: .
cdr3_length: 12
v_call: TRBV14
d_call: .
j_call: TRBJ2-7

cdr3_aa: CASSILVGLAVSTDTQYF
cdr3_nt: TGTGCCAGTAGTATATTGGTGGGGCTAGCGGTTAGCACAGATACGCAGTATTTT
clone_size: .
cdr3_length: 18
v_call: TRBV19
d_call: TRBD2
j_call: TRBJ2-3

cdr3_aa: CASSVGWAVSSGANVLTF
cdr3_nt: TGTGCCAGTAGCGTTGGGTGGGCGGTGAGCTCTGGGGCCAACGTCCTGACTTTC
clone_size: once
cdr3_length: 18
v_call: TRBV19
d_call: .
j_call: TRBJ2-6

cdr3_aa: CASSWTAGELFF
cdr3_nt: TGTGCCAGCAGTTGGACGGCCGGGGAGCTGTTTTTT
clone_size: .
cdr3_length: 12
v_call: TRBV6-5
d_call: .
j_call: TRBJ2-2

cdr3_aa: CASSRRDRGRSYEQYF
cdr3_nt: TGTGCCAGCAGCCGGAGAGACAGGGGGCGGTCCTACGAGCAGTACTTC
clone_size: .
cdr3_length: 16
v_call: TRBV3-1/TRBV3-2
d_call: TRBD1
j_call: TRBJ2-7

cdr3_aa: CASSLVRGYEQYF
cdr3_nt: TGTGCCAGCAGTTTAGTCAGGGGGTACGAGCAGTACTTC
clone_size: .
cdr3_length: 13
v_call: TRBV12-3/TRBV12-4
d_call: TRBD1
j_call: TRBJ2-7

cdr3_aa: CSATQGYGYTF
cdr3_nt: TGCAGTGCTACCCAGGGATATGGCTACACCTTC
clone_size: few
cdr3_length: 11
v_call: TRBV20-1
d_call: .
j_call: TRBJ1-2

cdr3_aa: CASSIRPRRVPDTQYF
cdr3_nt: TGTGCCAGCAGCATCAGACCGCGCCGGGTCCCGGATACGCAGTATTTT
clone_size: once
cdr3_length: 16
v_call: TRBV7-8
d_call: .
j_call: TRBJ2-3

cdr3_aa: CASSSRQGRLEQYF
cdr3_nt: TGTGCCAGCAGCTCCCGACAGGGGAGGCTCGAGCAGTACTTC
clone_size: .
cdr3_length: 14
v_call: TRBV7-8
d_call: TRBD1
j_call: TRBJ2-7

cdr3_aa: CASSLSYTGELFF
cdr3_nt: TGTGCCAGCAGCTTGTCTTACACCGGGGAGCTGTTTTTT
clone_size: .
cdr3_length: 13
v_call: TRBV5-6
d_call: .
j_call: TRBJ2-2

cdr3_aa: CASSIMGMKGNYGYTF
cdr3_nt: TGTGCCAGTAGTATTATGGGGATGAAGGGGAACTATGGCTACACCTTC
clone_size: .
cdr3_length: 16
v_call: TRBV19
d_call: .
j_call: TRBJ1-2

cdr3_aa: CASSQVGTGYGYTF
cdr3_nt: TGCGCCAGCAGCCAAGTAGGGACAGGCTATGGCTACACCTTC
clone_size: .
cdr3_length: 14
v_call: TRBV4-1
d_call: TRBD1
j_call: TRBJ1-2

cdr3_aa: CASSEYIGAGGITEAFF
cdr3_nt: TGTGCCAGCAGTGAATATATTGGGGCAGGGGGTATAACTGAAGCTTTCTTT
clone_size: .
cdr3_length: 17
v_call: TRBV25-1
d_call: TRBD1
j_call: TRBJ1-1

cdr3_aa: CASTPSQGNFSPLHF
cdr3_nt: TGCGCCAGCACCCCTTCCCAGGGGAATTTTTCACCCCTCCACTTT
clone_size: .
cdr3_length: 15
v_call: TRBV4-1
d_call: .
j_call: TRBJ1-6

cdr3_aa: CASSLGGYGELFF
cdr3_nt: TGTGCCAGCAGCTTGGGCGGGTACGGGGAGCTGTTTTTT
clone_size: .
cdr3_length: 13
v_call: TRBV5-5
d_call: .
j_call: TRBJ2-2

cdr3_aa: CASNSGTTDTQYF
cdr3_nt: TGTGCCAGTAACTCCGGGACCACAGATACGCAGTATTTT
clone_size: .
cdr3_length: 13
v_call: TRBV19
d_call: .
j_call: TRBJ2-3

cdr3_aa: CASSEAPYEQYF
cdr3_nt: TGCGCCAGCAGTGAGGCGCCCTACGAGCAGTACTTC
clone_size: .
cdr3_length: 12
v_call: TRBV10-2
d_call: .
j_call: TRBJ2-7

cdr3_aa: CASSHGTSDSYEQYF
cdr3_nt: TGCGCCAGCAGTCACGGGACTAGCGACTCCTACGAGCAGTACTTC
clone_size: once
cdr3_length: 15
v_call: TRBV5-1
d_call: TRBD2
j_call: TRBJ2-7

cdr3_aa: CASSLAVRVNSPLHF
cdr3_nt: TGTGCCAGCAGCTTGGCCGTAAGGGTCAATTCACCCCTCCACTTT
clone_size: .
cdr3_length: 15
v_call: TRBV5-5
d_call: .
j_call: TRBJ1-6

cdr3_aa: CASSLGQGPSFRETQYF
cdr3_nt: TGTGCCAGCAGCTTGGGGCAGGGACCGAGTTTCCGGGAGACCCAGTACTTC
clone_size: .
cdr3_length: 17
v_call: TRBV5-6
d_call: .
j_call: TRBJ2-5

cdr3_aa: CASSPKGTGFIEQYF
cdr3_nt: TGCGCCAGCAGCCCAAAAGGGACAGGGTTCATCGAGCAGTACTTC
clone_size: .
cdr3_length: 15
v_call: TRBV5-1
d_call: TRBD1
j_call: TRBJ2-7

cdr3_aa: CASSSGTSNIQYF
cdr3_nt: TGTGCCAGCAGCTCCGGGACTAGCAACATTCAGTACTTC
clone_size: .
cdr3_length: 13
v_call: TRBV7-2
d_call: TRBD2
j_call: TRBJ2-4

cdr3_aa: CASSLVGPANTREQYF
cdr3_nt: TGCGCCAGCAGCTTAGTTGGACCAGCTAATACGAGGGAGCAGTACTTC
clone_size: .
cdr3_length: 16
v_call: TRBV5-1
d_call: .
j_call: TRBJ2-7

cdr3_aa: CASIPGGTEAFF
cdr3_nt: TGTGCCAGCATCCCCGGAGGGACTGAAGCTTTCTTT
clone_size: .
cdr3_length: 12
v_call: TRBV2
d_call: .
j_call: TRBJ1-1

cdr3_aa: CSASRGDSNQPQHF
cdr3_nt: TGCAGTGCTAGTCGTGGGGATAGCAATCAGCCCCAGCATTTT
clone_size: .
cdr3_length: 14
v_call: TRBV20-1
d_call: .
j_call: TRBJ1-5

cdr3_aa: CASQLGITDTQYF
cdr3_nt: TGTGCCAGCCAACTGGGGATTACAGATACGCAGTATTTT
clone_size: .
cdr3_length: 13
v_call: TRBV6-5
d_call: .
j_call: TRBJ2-3

cdr3_aa: CASTRLRTNEQFF
cdr3_nt: TGTGCCAGCACCCGCCTCAGAACCAATGAGCAGTTCTTC
clone_size: .
cdr3_length: 13
v_call: TRBV12-3/TRBV12-4
d_call: .
j_call: TRBJ2-1

cdr3_aa: CASSYKQKAFF
cdr3_nt: TGTGCCAGCAGTTACAAACAGAAAGCTTTCTTT
clone_size: once
cdr3_length: 11
v_call: TRBV6-2/TRBV6-3
d_call: .
j_call: TRBJ1-1

cdr3_aa: CASSPTGFHEQYF
cdr3_nt: TGTGCCAGCAGCCCGACAGGGTTCCACGAGCAGTACTTC
clone_size: .
cdr3_length: 13
v_call: TRBV7-9
d_call: TRBD1
j_call: TRBJ2-7

cdr3_aa: CASSLGRGFPDTQYF
cdr3_nt: TGTGCCAGCAGCTTGGGTCGGGGGTTCCCAGATACGCAGTATTTT
clone_size: .
cdr3_length: 15
v_call: TRBV5-6
d_call: .
j_call: TRBJ2-3

cdr3_aa: CASSLKRELFF
cdr3_nt: TGTGCCAGCAGCTTAAAAAGGGAGCTGTTTTTT
clone_size: once
cdr3_length: 11
v_call: TRBV5-8
d_call: .
j_call: TRBJ2-2

cdr3_aa: CASSLGLVAGDNEQFF
cdr3_nt: TGTGCCAGCAGCTTGGGTTTGGTAGCGGGGGACAATGAGCAGTTCTTC
clone_size: .
cdr3_length: 16
v_call: TRBV5-5
d_call: TRBD2
j_call: TRBJ2-1

cdr3_aa: CASSLQGRVEGYTF
cdr3_nt: TGTGCCAGCAGCTTGCAGGGCAGGGTGGAAGGCTACACCTTC
clone_size: few
cdr3_length: 14
v_call: TRBV5-4
d_call: .
j_call: TRBJ1-2

cdr3_aa: CASSFQGAEETQYF
cdr3_nt: TGTGCCAGCAGCTTCCAGGGGGCTGAGGAGACCCAGTACTTC
clone_size: .
cdr3_length: 14
v_call: TRBV5-4
d_call: TRBD1
j_call: TRBJ2-5